This TCR beta chain was obtained from a study of regulatory T cells in long-lasting Graves disease (dated by TCRdb to the early 2020s). As for the study more broadly: Antithyroid drugs had been taken for less than 3 months by newly diagnosed Graves' disease patients. Patients with persistent Graves' disease were compared with patients with newly diagnosed Graves' disease using TCR sequencing and RNA sequencing of peripheral blood. The study took place in China and was registered as a clinical trial. TCR sequencing covered roughly 13 persistent and roughly 20 newly diagnosed Graves' disease patients, about 35 samples in total.

V is trimmed back by 7 bases and J by 1 base, and the junction contains 6 bases that no gene match accounts for. The germline V gene yields SQVTM for CDR1 and ANQGSEA for CDR2. From the cysteine through the phenylalanine, the CDR3 covers 13 amino acids. Only the CDR3 region is kept as DNA, spanning 39 bases read in frame from base 1. At least ten counts were recorded for this clonotype. Its specific antigen is unknown. No much larger clonotype is one base removed from it; base qualities were not supplied. Overall study results and their limits: Persistent Graves' disease patients showed lower TCR Shannon entropy and fewer highly expanded clones than newly diagnosed patients, suggesting clonal expansion. TRBV28, TRBJ1-2 and TRBJ2-5 were preferentially used in persistent disease, while TRBV20-1 and TRBJ2-1 were favored in newly diagnosed disease. Only the TCR beta chain was sequenced and analyzed. More public clonotypes were shared among persistent patients (around 3,000) than among newly diagnosed patients (roughly 1,000). Only peripheral blood was studied, because thyroid tissue, the primary lesion, was inaccessible. As a limitation, the authors acknowledged that the small sample size may reduce accuracy.

The time point label here, explained by the study, means: newly diagnosed GD, antithyroid drugs for less than 3 months. For both TCR sequencing and RNA sequencing, RNA was extracted from PBMCs in TRIzol. The diagnosis of Graves' disease followed American Thyroid Association guidelines. Recruitment of patients was carried out at an endocrinology department in Xi'an, China. Each patient gave 9 to 10 milliliters of peripheral blood, collected in an EDTA anticoagulant tube. Ficoll Paque Plus density gradient separation was used to isolate PBMCs, and no further T cell sorting was done. An Agilent 2100 Bioanalyzer and agarose gel were used to check RNA quality, and a NanoDrop 2000 was used to measure RNA concentration. Preparation of the library involved multiplex PCR. The instrument was an Illumina HiSeq 4000. To build TCR beta libraries, CDR3 regions were amplified by Arm-PCR using iRepertoire HTBI primers. Before sequencing, the PCR products went through gel purification. Concerning the study's data processing: Gene usage analysis of CDR3 amino acid clonotypes used the approximately 62 TRBV and some 15 TRBJ segments found across samples. Filtered high-quality paired reads were merged into contigs using COPE and FqMerger. Contigs were aligned with BLAST to IMGT TRBV, TRBD and TRBJ reference genes, and CDR3 was defined per IMGT. Any clonotype with a frequency above 0.1% was classified as a highly expanded clone. Repertoire diversity was measured by Shannon entropy, and V-J evenness by the Gini coefficient. A clonotype found in more than one individual was treated as public. TCRdb cleaned the public reads at Q25 with fastp, built clones with MiXCR and kept in-frame beta chains. CDR3 protein duplicates are merged, each entry listing the most common genes and DNA. TCRdb's processing, not the authors' own work, is the source of the V and J calls. Within this sample are 540,000 or so distinct CDR3 sequences, with about 14% of them counted one time only. The ten largest account for under 10% of the sample.

The same specimen was also included in a second study, on T cells in Graves' hyperthyroidism and ophthalmopathy. The second investigation adds: Graves' hyperthyroidism was defined as stable when no progression to ophthalmopathy occurred over 18 months of follow-up. Hyperthyroidism patients were newly diagnosed, had a disease duration of under 2 months, and were aged 18 to 65 years. Exclusion was applied to patients with uncontrolled infections, other autoimmune diseases, pregnancy or lactation. Diagnoses were based on clinical symptoms, serum thyroxine and TRAb, thyroid ultrasound and orbital computed tomography. A first-round RT-PCR of the TCR CDR3 used the HTBI primer set with the Qiagen OneStep RT-PCR kit. Most expanded thyroid clonotypes (frequency above 0.001) were also detected in blood, suggesting blood repertoires may reflect thyroid immune responses. A model built on a 13 V-J signature distinguished ophthalmopathy from stable hyperthyroidism, reaching 87.88% sensitivity and about 81% specificity in cross-validation and 80%/75% in testing. During validation, the model predicted progression to ophthalmopathy a median of about 6.3 months ahead of onset, with 60% to 71% sensitivity and less than 85% specificity. To identify TCR V-J signatures that set the groups apart, the researchers used a discovery cohort of 100 patients, made up of about 44 with Graves' ophthalmopathy and approximately 57 with stable Graves' hyperthyroidism. Prospective prediction of ophthalmopathy was tested in an independent validation cohort of 18 hyperthyroidism patients and roughly 16 patients who later progressed to ophthalmopathy. The roughly 100 discovery patients were randomly split 7:3 into training and test sets. In addition, the study compared T-cell repertoires in thyroid tissue and in blood from five or six Graves' hyperthyroidism patients. After sampling, hyperthyroidism patients received methimazole starting at 30 mg daily, and ophthalmopathy patients received high-dose intravenous methylprednisolone. Libraries were constructed in a second round of multiplex PCR, after which size selection and purification were performed. Sequencing of the libraries was done on an Illumina HiSeq2000 using paired-end 100 bp reads. SOAPnuke was used to process the raw data, removing reads that contained adapters or uncalled bases, had a mean Phred below 15, or lacked an exact match to the constant primer or identifier. COPE v1.2.5 was used to merge high-quality paired reads, and clonotypes were defined as unique nucleotide sequences. MiTCR v1.1 was used to align clonotypes to the IMGT TRBV, TRBD and TRBJ reference segments. Analysis was restricted to V-J combinations with a frequency above 0.0001, which covered about 99% of repertoires. The TCS score was defined as the ratio of F50 (clonal expansion) to E x V (chaos), calculated using BLOSUM62-based TCRdist between CDR3 peptides within each V-J. Welch's t-statistics and random forest reduced roughly 530 V-J features to about 12, which were used in a naive Bayes classifier (R e1071). Sample size was not statistically predetermined, and blinding of investigators to group allocation was not performed. According to the paper, TCR Vbeta CDR3 sequencing was carried out on some 130 peripheral blood samples, which came from fewer than 50 ophthalmopathy, 75 or so hyperthyroidism and roughly 17 progressor patients.

The receptor chain draws on TRBV29-1 and TRBJ1-1; the central 7 bases match TRBD1. The source material was peripheral blood mononuclear cells (PBMCs), sampled at new diagnosis, from a patient treated with antithyroid drugs. The source of this sequence is a man aged 25 to 45 with Graves disease. Donor details come from another sample of the same person, matched by shared clones. The CDR3 reads CSALRQGNTEAFF. The nucleotide sequence reads as follows: TGCAGCGCCCTGAGACAGGGGAACACTGAAGCTTTCTTT.